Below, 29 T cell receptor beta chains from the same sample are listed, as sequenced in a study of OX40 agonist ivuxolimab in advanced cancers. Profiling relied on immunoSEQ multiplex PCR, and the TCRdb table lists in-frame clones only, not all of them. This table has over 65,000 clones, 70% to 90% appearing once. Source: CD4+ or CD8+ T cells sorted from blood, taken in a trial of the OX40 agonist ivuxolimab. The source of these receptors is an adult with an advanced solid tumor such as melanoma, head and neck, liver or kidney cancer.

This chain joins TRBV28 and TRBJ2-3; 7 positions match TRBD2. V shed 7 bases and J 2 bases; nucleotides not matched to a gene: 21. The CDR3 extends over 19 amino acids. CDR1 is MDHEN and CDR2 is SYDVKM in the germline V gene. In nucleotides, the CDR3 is TGTGCCAGCACCAAAGAGGGGAGGTTGAGAGCGGGGCACACAGATACGCAGTATTTT. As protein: CASTKEGRLRAGHTDTQYF.

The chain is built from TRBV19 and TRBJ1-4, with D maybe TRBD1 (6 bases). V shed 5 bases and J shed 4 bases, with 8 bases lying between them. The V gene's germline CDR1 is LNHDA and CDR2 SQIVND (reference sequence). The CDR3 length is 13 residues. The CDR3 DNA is TGTGCCAGTAGTTCCAGGGGTAATGAAAAACTGTTTTTT. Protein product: CASSSRGNEKLFF. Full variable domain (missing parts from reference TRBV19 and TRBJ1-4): DGGITQSPKYLFRKEGQNVTLSCEQNLNHDAMYWYRQDPGQGLRLIYYSQIVNDFQKGDIAEGYSVSREKKESFPLTVTSAQKNPTAFYLCASSSRGNEKLFFGSGTQLSVL.

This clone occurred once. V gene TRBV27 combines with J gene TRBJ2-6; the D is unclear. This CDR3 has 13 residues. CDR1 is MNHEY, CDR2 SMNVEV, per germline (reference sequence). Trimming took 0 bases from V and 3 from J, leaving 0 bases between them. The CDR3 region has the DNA TGTGCCAGCAGTTTATCTGGGGCCAACGTCCTGACTTTC. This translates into CASSLSGANVLTF.

CDR3 amino acids: CASSVRRVGDTQYF. As DNA, the CDR3 is TGTGCCAGCAGTGTTCGAAGGGTCGGAGATACGCAGTATTTT. The chain uses TRBV2 and TRBJ2-3; D uncertain. Trimming left V 4 bases short and J 5 bases short, with 13 bases between. CDR3 length: 14 residues. Germline CDR1 is SNHLY and CDR2 is FYNNEI. The variable domain in full, with the rest retrieved from reference TRBV2 and TRBJ2-3, is EPEVTQTPSHQVTQMGQEVILRCVPISNHLYFYWYRQILGQKVEFLVSFYNNEISEKSEIFDDQFSVERPDGSNFTLKIRSTKLEDSAMYFCASSVRRVGDTQYFGPGTRLTVL.

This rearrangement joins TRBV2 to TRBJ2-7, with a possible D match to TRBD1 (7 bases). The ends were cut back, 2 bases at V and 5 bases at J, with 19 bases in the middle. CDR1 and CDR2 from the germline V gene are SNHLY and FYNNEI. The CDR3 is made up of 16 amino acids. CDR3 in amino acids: CASSEMEVEGADEQYF. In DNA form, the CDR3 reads TGTGCCAGCAGTGAAATGGAGGTGGAGGGGGCGGACGAGCAGTACTTC.

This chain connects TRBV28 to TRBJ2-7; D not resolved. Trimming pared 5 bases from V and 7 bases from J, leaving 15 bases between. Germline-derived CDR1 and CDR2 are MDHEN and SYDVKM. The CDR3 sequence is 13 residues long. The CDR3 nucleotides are TGTGCCAGCAGTCGGACGGTCCTGGGGGAGCAGTACTTC. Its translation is CASSRTVLGEQYF.

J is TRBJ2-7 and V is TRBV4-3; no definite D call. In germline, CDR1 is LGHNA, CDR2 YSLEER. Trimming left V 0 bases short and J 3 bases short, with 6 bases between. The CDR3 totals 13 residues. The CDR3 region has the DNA TGCGCCAGCAGCCAAGATCTGGACTACGAGCAGTACTTC. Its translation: CASSQDLDYEQYF.

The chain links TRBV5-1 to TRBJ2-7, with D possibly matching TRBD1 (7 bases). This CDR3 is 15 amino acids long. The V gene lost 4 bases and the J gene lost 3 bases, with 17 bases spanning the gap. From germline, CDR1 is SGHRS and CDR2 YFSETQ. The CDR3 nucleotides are TGCGCCAGCAGCCCCGGAGGGACAGACCTCTACGAGCAGTACTTC. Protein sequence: CASSPGGTDLYEQYF.

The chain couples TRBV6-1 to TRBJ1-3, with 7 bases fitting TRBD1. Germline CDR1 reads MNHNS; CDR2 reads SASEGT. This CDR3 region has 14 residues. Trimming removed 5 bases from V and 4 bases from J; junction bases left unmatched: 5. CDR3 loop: CASSRQGEGNTIYF. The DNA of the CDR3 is TGTGCCAGCAGTAGACAGGGCGAAGGAAACACCATATATTTT.

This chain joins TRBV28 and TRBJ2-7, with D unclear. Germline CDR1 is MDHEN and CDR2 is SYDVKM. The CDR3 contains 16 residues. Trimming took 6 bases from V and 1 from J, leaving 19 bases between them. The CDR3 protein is CASSPPYGPRSYEQYF. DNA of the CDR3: TGTGCCAGCAGCCCCCCGTACGGGCCTCGTTCCTACGAGCAGTACTTC.

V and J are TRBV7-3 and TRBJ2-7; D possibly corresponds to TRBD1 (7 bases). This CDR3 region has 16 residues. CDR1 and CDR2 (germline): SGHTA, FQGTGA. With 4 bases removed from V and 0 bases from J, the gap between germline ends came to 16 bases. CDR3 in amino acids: CASSSPGAGGSYEQYF. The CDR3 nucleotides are TGTGCCAGCAGCTCCCCGGGAGCAGGGGGCTCCTACGAGCAGTACTTC.

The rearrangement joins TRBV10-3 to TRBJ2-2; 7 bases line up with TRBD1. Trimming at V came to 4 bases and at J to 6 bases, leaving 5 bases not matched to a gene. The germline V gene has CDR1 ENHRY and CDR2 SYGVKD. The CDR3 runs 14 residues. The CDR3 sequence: CAISANTGAGELFF. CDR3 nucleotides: TGTGCCATCAGTGCCAATACAGGGGCCGGGGAGCTGTTTTTT.

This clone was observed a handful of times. CDR3 sequence reads: CASSLLSGATYNEQFF. Here the CDR3 DNA reads TGTGCCAGCAGCTTGCTTAGCGGGGCTACCTACAATGAGCAGTTCTTC. The chain is built from TRBV7-2 and TRBJ2-1, with 8 bases identical to TRBD2. CDR1 SGHTA and CDR2 FQGNSA come from the germline V gene. The CDR3 runs 16 residues. The ends lost 3 bases at V and 2 bases at J; junction bases unmatched: 6.

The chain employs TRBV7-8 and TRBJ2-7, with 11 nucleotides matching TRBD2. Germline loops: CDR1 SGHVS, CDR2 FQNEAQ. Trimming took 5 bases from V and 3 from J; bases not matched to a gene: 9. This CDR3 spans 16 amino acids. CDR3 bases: TGTGCCAGCAGCGCAAATGCCGGGACTAGCGGCTACGAGCAGTACTTC. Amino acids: CASSANAGTSGYEQYF.

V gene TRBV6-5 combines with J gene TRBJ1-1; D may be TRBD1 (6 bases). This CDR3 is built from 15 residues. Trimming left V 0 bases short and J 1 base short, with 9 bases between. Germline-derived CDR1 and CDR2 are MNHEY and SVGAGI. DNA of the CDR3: TGTGCCAGCAGTTACTCGGACAGCCCGAACACTGAAGCTTTCTTT. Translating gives CASSYSDSPNTEAFF.

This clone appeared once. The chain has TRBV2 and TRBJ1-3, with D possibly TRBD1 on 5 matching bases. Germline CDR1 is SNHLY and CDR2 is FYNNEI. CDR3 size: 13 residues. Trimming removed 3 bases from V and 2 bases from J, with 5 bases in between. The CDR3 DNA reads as TGTGCCAGCAGTGACAGGGCTGGAAACACCATATATTTT. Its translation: CASSDRAGNTIYF.

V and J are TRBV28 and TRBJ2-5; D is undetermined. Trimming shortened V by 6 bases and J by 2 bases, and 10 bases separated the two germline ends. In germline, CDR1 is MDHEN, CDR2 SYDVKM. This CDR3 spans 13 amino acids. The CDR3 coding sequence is TGTGCCAGCAGGCAGCGTTTTCAAGAGACCCAGTACTTC. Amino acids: CASRQRFQETQYF.

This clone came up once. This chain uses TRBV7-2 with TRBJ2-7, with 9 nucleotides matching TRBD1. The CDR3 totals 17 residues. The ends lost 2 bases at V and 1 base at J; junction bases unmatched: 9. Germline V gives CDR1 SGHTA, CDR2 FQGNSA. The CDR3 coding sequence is TGTGCCAGCAGCTTACCTATTAAGGGACAGGGATCCTACGAGCAGTACTTC. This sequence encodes CASSLPIKGQGSYEQYF.

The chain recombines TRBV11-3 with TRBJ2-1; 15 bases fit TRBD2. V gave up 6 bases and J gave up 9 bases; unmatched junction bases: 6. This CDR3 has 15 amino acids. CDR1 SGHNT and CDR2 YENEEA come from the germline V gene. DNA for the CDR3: TGTGCCAGCAGTTCCGGACTAGCGGGAGGGAGTGAGCAGTTCTTC. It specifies CASSSGLAGGSEQFF.

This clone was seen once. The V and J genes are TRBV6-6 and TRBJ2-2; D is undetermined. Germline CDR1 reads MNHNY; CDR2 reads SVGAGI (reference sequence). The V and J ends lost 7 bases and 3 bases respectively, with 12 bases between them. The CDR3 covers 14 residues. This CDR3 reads CASIEKRDTGELFF. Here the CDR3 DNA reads TGTGCCAGCATTGAAAAAAGGGACACCGGGGAGCTGTTTTTT.

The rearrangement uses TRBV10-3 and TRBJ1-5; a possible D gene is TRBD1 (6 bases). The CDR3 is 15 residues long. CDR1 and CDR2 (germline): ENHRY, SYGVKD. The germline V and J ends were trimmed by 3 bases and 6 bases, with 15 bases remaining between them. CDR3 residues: CAISDDRSGPQPQHF. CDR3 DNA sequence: TGTGCCATCAGTGATGACAGGTCTGGCCCTCAGCCCCAGCATTTT.

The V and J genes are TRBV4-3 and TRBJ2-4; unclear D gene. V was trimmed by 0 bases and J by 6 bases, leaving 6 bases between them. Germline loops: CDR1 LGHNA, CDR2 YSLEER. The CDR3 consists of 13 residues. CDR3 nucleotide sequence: TGCGCCAGCAGCCAAGATTCCCTAAACATTCAGTACTTC. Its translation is CASSQDSLNIQYF.

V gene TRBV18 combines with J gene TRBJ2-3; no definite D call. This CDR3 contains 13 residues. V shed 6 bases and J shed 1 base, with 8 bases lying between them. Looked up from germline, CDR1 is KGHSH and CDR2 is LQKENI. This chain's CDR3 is CASSPPGTDTQYF. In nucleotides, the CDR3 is TGTGCCAGCTCCCCCCCTGGCACAGATACGCAGTATTTT.

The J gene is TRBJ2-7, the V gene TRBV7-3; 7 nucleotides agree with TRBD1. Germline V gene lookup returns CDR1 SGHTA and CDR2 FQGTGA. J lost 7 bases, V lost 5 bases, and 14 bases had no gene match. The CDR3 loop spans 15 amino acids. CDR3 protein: CASSLQGQGVSEQYF. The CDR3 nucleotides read TGTGCCAGCAGCCTACAAGGCCAGGGGGTGAGTGAGCAGTACTTC.

For the CDR3, the DNA is TGTGCCAGTAGTATTGGGCTAGGAGGAGGAGGTACGCAGTATTTT. Translation: CASSIGLGGGGTQYF. The rearrangement links TRBV19 to TRBJ2-3; TRBD2 is a possible D gene (5 bases). This CDR3 spans 15 amino acids. The germline V and J ends were trimmed by 3 bases and 8 bases, with 18 bases remaining between them. The germline V gene has CDR1 LNHDA and CDR2 SQIVND (reference sequence). The full variable domain, its missing parts supplied by reference TRBV19 and TRBJ2-3, is DGGITQSPKYLFRKEGQNVTLSCEQNLNHDAMYWYRQDPGQGLRLIYYSQIVNDFQKGDIAEGYSVSREKKESFPLTVTSAQKNPTAFYLCASSIGLGGGGTQYFGPGTRLTVL.

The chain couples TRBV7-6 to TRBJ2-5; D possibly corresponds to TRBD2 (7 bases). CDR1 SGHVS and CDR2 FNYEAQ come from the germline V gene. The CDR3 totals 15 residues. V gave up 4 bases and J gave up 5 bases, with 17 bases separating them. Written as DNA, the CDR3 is TGTGCCAGCAGCTCCTCGGGCGGGGGCGTGGAGACCCAGTACTTC. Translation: CASSSSGGGVETQYF.

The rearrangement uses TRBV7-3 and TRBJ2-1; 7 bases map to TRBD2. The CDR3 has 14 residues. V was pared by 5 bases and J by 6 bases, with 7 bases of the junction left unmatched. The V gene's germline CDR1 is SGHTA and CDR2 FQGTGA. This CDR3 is CASSRAGPSNEQFF. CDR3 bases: TGTGCCAGCAGCCGAGCGGGACCGAGCAATGAGCAGTTCTTC.

The chain's CDR3 is CASSSSLSPGLNSHEQYF. CDR3 DNA sequence: TGCGCCAGCAGCTCTTCACTTTCCCCGGGACTAAATTCTCACGAGCAGTACTTC. The genes are TRBV10-1 and TRBJ2-7; 7 nucleotides match TRBD2. Unmatched junction bases numbered 22, after V lost 6 bases and J lost 5 bases. The germline CDR1 and CDR2 sequences are WNHNN and SYGVQD (reference sequence). The CDR3 has 18 residues.

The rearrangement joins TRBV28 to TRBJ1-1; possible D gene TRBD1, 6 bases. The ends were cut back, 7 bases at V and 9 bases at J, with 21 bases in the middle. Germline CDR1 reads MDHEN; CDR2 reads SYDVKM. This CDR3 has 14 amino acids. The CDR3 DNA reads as TGTGCCAGCATCTATCCGACAGGCGGCGGGAAAGCTTTCTTT. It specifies CASIYPTGGGKAFF.